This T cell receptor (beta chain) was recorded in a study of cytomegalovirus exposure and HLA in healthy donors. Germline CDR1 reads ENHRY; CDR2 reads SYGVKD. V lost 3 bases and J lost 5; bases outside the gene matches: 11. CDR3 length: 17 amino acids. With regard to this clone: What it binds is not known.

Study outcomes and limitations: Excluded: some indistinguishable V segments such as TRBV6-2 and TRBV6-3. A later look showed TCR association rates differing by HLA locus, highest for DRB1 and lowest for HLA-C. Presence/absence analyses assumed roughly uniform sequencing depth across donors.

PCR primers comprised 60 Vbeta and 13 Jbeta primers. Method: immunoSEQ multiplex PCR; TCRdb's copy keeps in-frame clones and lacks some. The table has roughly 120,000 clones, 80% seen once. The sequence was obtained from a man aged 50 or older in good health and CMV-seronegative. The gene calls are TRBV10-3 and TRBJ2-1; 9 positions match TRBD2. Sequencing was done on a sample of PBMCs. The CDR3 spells CAISDSYSGRRNNEQFF. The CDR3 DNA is TGTGCCATCAGTGATTCTTATAGCGGGAGAAGAAACAATGAGCAGTTCTTC.